Below, one T cell receptor beta chain is given with its context. Its antigen remains unidentified. In TCRdb, the PCR reads were re-called with MiXCR into one record per CDR3 protein. This table holds 460,000 or so distinct CDR3 sequences, 25% found once. This sample was included in a study of molecular identifiers for immune sequencing clone quantification. As for the study in general: Split five ways in replicates, RNA from about 20,000 or 100,000 naive CD8 cells had four portions sequenced. Findings and caveats of the study: Jurkat TCR RNA from one cell was spiked into some 1 million naive cells, and it was reportedly detectable there.

Losses at the gene ends were 7 bases for V and 4 bases for J; bases not matched to a gene: 15. The germline gives CDR1 GTSNPN, CDR2 SVGIG (reference sequence). The CDR3 runs 15 residues. CD8+CD4-CCR7+CD45RA+ cells were sorted as naive CD8 T cells. The V gene is TRBV30, the J gene TRBJ1-1, with 7 bases matching TRBD1. Sequenced material: naive CD8+ T cells from blood, with Jurkat cell RNA spiked in. The subset was: FACS-sorted CD8+CD4-CCR7+CD45RA+ naive T cells. The clonotype comes from a human donor in good health. Some libraries in this study had Jurkat cell RNA spiked in. DNA for the CDR3: TGTGCCTCGCAAAAAGTGGAGTCAGGGGGCACTGAAGCTTTCTTT. Amino acids: CASQKVESGGTEAFF.